Below are 8 T cell receptor beta chains sequenced from a single sample in a study of tumor-infiltrating lymphocytes in localized non-small cell lung cancer. This table comes from immunoSEQ multiplex PCR, and its TCRdb copy is limited to in-frame clones, with some not included. The data contain some 10,000 clones, approximately 64% of them singletons. The sample taken for sequencing was lung tumor tissue. The receptors originated from a human donor with non-small cell lung cancer.

The chain combines TRBV27 with TRBJ2-1; 7 bases are shared with TRBD2. V lost 7 bases and J lost 7; bases outside the gene matches: 10. This CDR3 has 14 amino acids. Germline-derived CDR1 and CDR2 are MNHEY and SMNVEV (reference sequence). In DNA, the CDR3 is TGTGCCAGCAATTCTGGCCTAGCGGTAAATGAGCAGTTCTTC. This encodes CASNSGLAVNEQFF.

V is TRBV18 and J is TRBJ2-3; 14 bases align to TRBD2. CDR1 and CDR2 (germline): KGHSH, LQKENI. The J segment lost 4 bases and the V segment lost 0 bases, leaving 0 bases of the junction unmatched. The CDR3 length is 16 residues. The CDR3 protein is CASSPPTSGGADTQYF. The CDR3 coding sequence is TGTGCCAGCTCACCACCGACTAGCGGGGGGGCAGATACGCAGTATTTT. Full variable domain (rest looked up from reference TRBV18 and TRBJ2-3): NAGVMQNPRHLVRRRGQEARLRCSPMKGHSHVYWYRQLPEEGLKFMVYLQKENIIDESGMPKERFSAEFPKEGPSILRIQQVVRGDSAAYFCASSPPTSGGADTQYFGPGTRLTVL.

The chain recombines TRBV19 with TRBJ1-5, with TRBD1 identical over 10 bases. Trimming cost V 8 bases and J 5 bases; bases outside gene matches: 9. CDR1 LNHDA and CDR2 SQIVND come from the germline V gene (reference sequence). This CDR3 has 15 amino acids. The CDR3 region is CASGKTGGFYQPQHF. The CDR3 nucleotides are TGTGCCAGTGGCAAGACAGGGGGCTTCTATCAGCCCCAGCATTTT.

V usage is TRBV29-1 and J usage is TRBJ2-1, with D unresolved. V shed 4 bases and J shed 4 bases, with 8 bases lying between them. The length of the CDR3 is 12 residues. Germline V gene lookup returns CDR1 SQVTM and CDR2 ANQGSEA. CDR3 bases: TGCAGCGTTGTTAGACCTTACAATGAGCAGTTCTTC. Translation: CSVVRPYNEQFF.

This clone was seen once. The rearrangement joins TRBV18 to TRBJ2-1, with 12 bases that match TRBD2. From germline, CDR1 is KGHSH and CDR2 LQKENI. This CDR3 comprises 17 residues. J was trimmed by 10 bases and V by 2 bases; bases with no gene match: 12. The CDR3 loop reads CASSPSQTSGGPREQFF. In DNA form, the CDR3 reads TGTGCCAGCTCACCATCCCAGACTAGCGGGGGCCCAAGGGAGCAGTTCTTC.

This clone is judged medium-sized (0.01 to 0.1%). The rearrangement joins TRBV29-1 to TRBJ2-3; tentatively, D is TRBD1 (5 bases). Germline CDR1 SQVTM, CDR2 ANQGSEA. This CDR3 has 13 amino acids. The V end lost 5 bases, the J end lost 1 base, and 10 bases lay between the germline ends. The CDR3 coding sequence is TGCAGCGTTAGGGGTAGGGGCACAGATACGCAGTATTTT. Translated, it gives CSVRGRGTDTQYF.

V usage is TRBV4-3 and J usage is TRBJ2-1; 8 bases are a match to TRBD1. Germline assignment: CDR1 LGHNA and CDR2 YSLEER. This CDR3 is 17 amino acids long. V dropped 1 base and J dropped 1; count of bases not matched to a gene: 6. The CDR3 reads CASSQGLRTGSYNEQFF. Written as DNA, the CDR3 is TGCGCCAGCAGCCAAGGTCTGCGGACAGGGTCCTACAATGAGCAGTTCTTC.

This chain uses TRBV5-6 with TRBJ1-2, with unresolved D. The V end lost 2 bases, the J end lost 8 bases, and 7 bases lay between the germline ends. Germline lookup yields CDR1 SGHDT and CDR2 YYEEEE. The CDR3 extends over 11 amino acids. CDR3 in amino acids: CASSFVGGYTF. CDR3 DNA sequence: TGTGCCAGCAGCTTCGTTGGGGGCTACACCTTC.